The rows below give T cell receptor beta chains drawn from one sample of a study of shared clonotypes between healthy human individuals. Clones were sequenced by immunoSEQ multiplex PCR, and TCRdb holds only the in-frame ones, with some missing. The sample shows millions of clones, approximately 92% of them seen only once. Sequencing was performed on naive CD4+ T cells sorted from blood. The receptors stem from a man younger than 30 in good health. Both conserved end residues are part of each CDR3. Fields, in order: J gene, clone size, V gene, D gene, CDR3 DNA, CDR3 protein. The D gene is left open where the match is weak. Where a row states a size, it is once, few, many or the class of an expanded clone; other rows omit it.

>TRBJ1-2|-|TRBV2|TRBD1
TGTGCCAGCAGACAGGGGGCCTCCTATGGCTACACCTTC
CASRQGASYGYTF
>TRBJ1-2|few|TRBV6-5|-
TGTGCCAGCAGTTCTACAATCCGCTATGGCTACACCTTC
CASSSTIRYGYTF
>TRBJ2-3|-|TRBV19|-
TGTGCCATAACCGGAGGGGCAGGACCTGGAGATACGCAGTATTTT
CAITGGAGPGDTQYF
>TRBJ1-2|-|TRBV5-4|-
TGTGCCAGCAGCTTGGGCCGCGACCCCTATGGCTACACCTTC
CASSLGRDPYGYTF
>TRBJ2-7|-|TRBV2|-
TGTGCCAGCAGTGAAGGGGGCAGAGGCTCCTACGAGCAGTACTTC
CASSEGGRGSYEQYF
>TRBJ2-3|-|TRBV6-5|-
TGTGCCAGCACAAGCGGAGGCACAGATACGCAGTATTTT
CASTSGGTDTQYF
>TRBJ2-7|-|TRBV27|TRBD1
TGTGCCAGCAGTTTAGACGCGGCCGGGACAGGGGCCTACGAGCAGTACTTC
CASSLDAAGTGAYEQYF
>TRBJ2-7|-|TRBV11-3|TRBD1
TGTGCCAGCAGCACCAACAGGGGTTCCTACGAGCAGTACTTC
CASSTNRGSYEQYF
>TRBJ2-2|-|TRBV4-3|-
TGCGCCAGCAGCCAAGGCGGGCTAGCAAACACCGGGGAGCTGTTTTTT
CASSQGGLANTGELFF
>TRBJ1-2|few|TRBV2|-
TGTGCCAGCCACAGGGAAAGTAGGGTCTACACCTTC
CASHRESRVYTF
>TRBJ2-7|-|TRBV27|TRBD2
TGTGCCAGCAGATTAACCGAACTAGCGGGAGTGTACGAGCAGTACTTC
CASRLTELAGVYEQYF
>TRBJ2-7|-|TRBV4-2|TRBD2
TGTGCCAGCAGCCAGGCGGTGGGGGGGGCCTACGAGCAGTACTTC
CASSQAVGGAYEQYF
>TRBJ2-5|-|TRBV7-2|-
TGTGCCAGCAGGGAGGGTGCAGAGACCCAGTACTTC
CASREGAETQYF
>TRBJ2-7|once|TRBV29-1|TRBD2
TGCAGCGGGACTAGCGGGACTCGCGAGCAGTACTTC
CSGTSGTREQYF
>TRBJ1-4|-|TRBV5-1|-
TGCGCCAGCAGCTTAGGAAGAGAACTGTTTTTT
CASSLGRELFF
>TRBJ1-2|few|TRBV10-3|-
TGTGCCATCAGTGAGCCGGGGGAAGGCTACACCTTC
CAISEPGEGYTF
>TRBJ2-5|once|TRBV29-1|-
TGCAGCGTTGAAGATCTAGGCGGGACCGGGGGAGAGACCCAGTACTTC
CSVEDLGGTGGETQYF
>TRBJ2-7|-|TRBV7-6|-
TGTGCCAGCAGCTTGACAGGCGACTACGAGCAGTACTTC
CASSLTGDYEQYF
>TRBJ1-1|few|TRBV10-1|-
TGCGCCAGCAGTACAGGGAACACTGAAGCTTTCTTT
CASSTGNTEAFF
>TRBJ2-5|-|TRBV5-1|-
TGCGCCAGCAGCTTAGGCCCCGGAGGTCAAGAGACCCAGTACTTC
CASSLGPGGQETQYF
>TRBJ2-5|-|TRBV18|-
TGTGCCAGCTCACCGGAAGGCTGGGAGACCCAGTACTTC
CASSPEGWETQYF
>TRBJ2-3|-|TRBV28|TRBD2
TGTGCCAGCAGTTCTCGGGGGGCGCAGTATTTT
CASSSRGAQYF
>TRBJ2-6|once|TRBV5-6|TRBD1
TGTGCCAGCAGCTTGGAGGACAGGGGCGCCCTCTCTGGGGCCAACGTCCTGACTTTC
CASSLEDRGALSGANVLTF
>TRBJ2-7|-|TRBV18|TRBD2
TGTGCCAGCTCAGGAGGCGGGAGGCCCAACCAGTACTTC
CASSGGGRPNQYF
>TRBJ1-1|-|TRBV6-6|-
TGTGCCAGCAGTTGGAGGGGTGAAGCTTTCTTT
CASSWRGEAFF
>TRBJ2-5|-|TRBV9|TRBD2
TGTGCCAGCAGCTTTGGGACTAGCGGGAGAGAGACCCAGTACTTC
CASSFGTSGRETQYF
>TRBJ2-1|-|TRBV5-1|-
TGCGCCAGCAGCTTGGCAGGGGGGGCCTACAATGAGCAGTTCTTC
CASSLAGGAYNEQFF
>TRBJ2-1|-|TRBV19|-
TGTGCCAGTAGTATAGAGGCCCCAAAGACTCAATACAATGAGCAGTTCTTC
CASSIEAPKTQYNEQFF
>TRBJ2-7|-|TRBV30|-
TGTGCCTGGAGTGTTGGGCAGGGTGCCTCCTACGAGCAGTACTTC
CAWSVGQGASYEQYF
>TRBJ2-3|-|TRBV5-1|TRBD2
TGCGCCAGCAGCCCTAGCGGGGGGTCGGATACGCAGTATTTT
CASSPSGGSDTQYF
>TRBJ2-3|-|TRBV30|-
TGTGCCTGGAGTTTCGGCGACAGACTATCTAGTAATACGCAGTATTTT
CAWSFGDRLSSNTQYF
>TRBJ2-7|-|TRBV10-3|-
TGTGCCATCAGTGACTGGCTCTCAGGAAATAACTACGAGCAGTACTTC
CAISDWLSGNNYEQYF
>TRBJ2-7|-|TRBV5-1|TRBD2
TGCGCCAGCAGCTTGGACTTCTTGGGGACTAGCGGCTTCGAGCAGTACTTC
CASSLDFLGTSGFEQYF
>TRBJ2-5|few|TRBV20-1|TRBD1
TGCAGTGCCGGGACAGGGGAGACCCAGTACTTC
CSAGTGETQYF
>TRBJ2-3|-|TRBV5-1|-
TGCGCCAGCAGCGCACTTAGTACAGATACGCAGTATTTT
CASSALSTDTQYF
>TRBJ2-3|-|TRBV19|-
TGTGCCAGTAGTAACTCGGGTGGGAGCACAGATACGCAGTATTTT
CASSNSGGSTDTQYF
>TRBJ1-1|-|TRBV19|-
TGTGCCAGTCGCCGGCTGGGGGAGACCACTGAAGCTTTCTTT
CASRRLGETTEAFF
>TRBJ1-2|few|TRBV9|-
TGTGCCAGCAGCGTAGTGACCAAGTCCTATGGCTACACCTTC
CASSVVTKSYGYTF
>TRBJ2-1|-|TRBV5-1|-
TGCGCCAGCAGCTTGTGGACTGGGCCGGTCGATGAGCAGTTCTTC
CASSLWTGPVDEQFF
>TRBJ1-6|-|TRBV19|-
TGTGCCAGTAGTCTCGACAGGTCTGGGGCGAATAATTCACCCCTCCACTTT
CASSLDRSGANNSPLHF
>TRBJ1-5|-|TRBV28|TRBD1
TGTGCCAGCAGCCAAGAGATAGGGACAGGGGGAAATCAGCCCCAGCATTTT
CASSQEIGTGGNQPQHF
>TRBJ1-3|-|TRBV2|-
TGTGCCAGCAGGGCCGGGGACACCATATATTTT
CASRAGDTIYF
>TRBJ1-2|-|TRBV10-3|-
TGTGCCATCAGTTTCGCCGGGACATCCGCTAACTATGGCTACACCTTC
CAISFAGTSANYGYTF
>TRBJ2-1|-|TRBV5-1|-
TGCGCCAGCAGCTTCAGGTCCGGACCCGGGAATTATGAGCAGTTCTTC
CASSFRSGPGNYEQFF
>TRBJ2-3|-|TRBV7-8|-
TGTGCCAGCAGCCCCCGGGAGACAGATACGCAGTATTTT
CASSPRETDTQYF
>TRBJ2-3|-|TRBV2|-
TGTGCCAGCAGTAGCGGCTTAGTGGTTACGCAGTATTTT
CASSSGLVVTQYF
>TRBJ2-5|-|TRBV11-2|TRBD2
TGTGCCAGCACCCGAGGAGGCGGGGGGGCGGAAGAGACCCAGTACTTC
CASTRGGGGAEETQYF
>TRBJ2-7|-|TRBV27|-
TGTGCCAGCAGACCCTCAGGGGCCGTCTACGAGCAGTACTTC
CASRPSGAVYEQYF
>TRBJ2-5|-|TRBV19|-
TGTGCCAGTAGTATAGAGTTTAAAGGAAGGGAGACCCAGTACTTC
CASSIEFKGRETQYF
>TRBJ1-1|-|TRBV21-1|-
TGTGCCACCCCGGGACCGGGAGGGAACACTGAAGCTTTCTTT
CATPGPGGNTEAFF
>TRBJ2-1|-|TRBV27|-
TGTGCAACCACTCGAGGGAATGAGCAGTTCTTC
CATTRGNEQFF
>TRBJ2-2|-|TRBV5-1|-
TGCGCCAGCAGCCCGGACGGCCTGATCACCGGGGAGCTGTTTTTT
CASSPDGLITGELFF
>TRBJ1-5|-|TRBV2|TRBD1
TGTGCCAGCAGCGGCGGACAGGGGGAACAGCCCCAGCATTTT
CASSGGQGEQPQHF
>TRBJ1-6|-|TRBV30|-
TGTGCCTGGAGCCAGCGGGTGACACCCCTCCACTTT
CAWSQRVTPLHF
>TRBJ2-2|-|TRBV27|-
TGTGCCAGCAGTCCACGCGGGACCGGGGAGCTGTTTTTT
CASSPRGTGELFF
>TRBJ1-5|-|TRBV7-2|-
TGTGCCAGCAGCTTGGCAGGGTGGGGCAATCAGCCCCAGCATTTT
CASSLAGWGNQPQHF
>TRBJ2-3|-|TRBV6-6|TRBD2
TGTGCCAGCAGCCCTTTACCGCCTAGCGGGTCGGATACGCAGTATTTT
CASSPLPPSGSDTQYF
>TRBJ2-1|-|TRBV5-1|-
TGCGCCAGCAGCTTGGATGGGGGCCTACACAATGAGCAGTTCTTC
CASSLDGGLHNEQFF
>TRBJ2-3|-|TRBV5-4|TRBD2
TGTGCCAGCAGCCTGGGGGGGGTAGGGACAGATACGCAGTATTTT
CASSLGGVGTDTQYF
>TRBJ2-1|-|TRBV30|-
TGTGCCTGCCCAGGGTCCGGCAATGAGCAGTTCTTC
CACPGSGNEQFF